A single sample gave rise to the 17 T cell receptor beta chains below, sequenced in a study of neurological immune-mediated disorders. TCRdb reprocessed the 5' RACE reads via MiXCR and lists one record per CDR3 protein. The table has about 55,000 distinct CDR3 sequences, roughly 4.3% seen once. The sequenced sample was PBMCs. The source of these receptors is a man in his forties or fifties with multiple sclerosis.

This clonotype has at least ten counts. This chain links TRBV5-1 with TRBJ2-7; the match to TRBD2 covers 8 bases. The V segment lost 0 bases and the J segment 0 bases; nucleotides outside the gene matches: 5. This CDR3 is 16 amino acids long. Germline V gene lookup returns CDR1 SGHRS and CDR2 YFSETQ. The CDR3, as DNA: TGCGCCAGCAGCTTGGGCCGGGAGGGGTCCTCCTACGAGCAGTACTTC. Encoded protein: CASSLGREGSSYEQYF.

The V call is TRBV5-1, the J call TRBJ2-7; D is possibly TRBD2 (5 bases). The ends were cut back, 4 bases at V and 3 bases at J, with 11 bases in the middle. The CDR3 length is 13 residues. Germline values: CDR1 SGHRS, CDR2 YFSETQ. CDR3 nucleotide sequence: TGCGCCAGCAGCGGAGGAAAGGGCTACGAGCAGTACTTC. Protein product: CASSGGKGYEQYF.

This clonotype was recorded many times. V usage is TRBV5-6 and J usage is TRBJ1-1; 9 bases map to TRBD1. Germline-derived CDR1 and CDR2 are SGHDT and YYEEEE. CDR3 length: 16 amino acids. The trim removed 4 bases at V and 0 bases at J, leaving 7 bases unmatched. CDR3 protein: CASSHEGQGLNTEAFF. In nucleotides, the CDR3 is TGTGCCAGCAGCCATGAGGGACAGGGACTGAACACTGAAGCTTTCTTT.

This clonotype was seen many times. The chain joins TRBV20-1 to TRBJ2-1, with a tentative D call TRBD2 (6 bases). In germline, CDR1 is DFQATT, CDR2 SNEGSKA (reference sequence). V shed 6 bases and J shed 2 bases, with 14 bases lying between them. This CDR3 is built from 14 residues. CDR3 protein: CSAMTRPPYNEQFF. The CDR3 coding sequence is TGCAGTGCCATGACTAGACCCCCCTACAATGAGCAGTTCTTC.

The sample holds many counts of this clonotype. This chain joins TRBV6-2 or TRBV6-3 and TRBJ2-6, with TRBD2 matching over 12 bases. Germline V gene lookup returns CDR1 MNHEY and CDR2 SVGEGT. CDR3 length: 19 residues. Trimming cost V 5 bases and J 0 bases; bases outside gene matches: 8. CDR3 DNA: TGTGCCAGCAGTACCGCCCGACTAGCGGGGGTCTCTGGGGCCAACGTCCTGACTTTC. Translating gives CASSTARLAGVSGANVLTF.

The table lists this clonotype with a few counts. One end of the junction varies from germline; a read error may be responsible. CDR3: CSAGHGTAYNSPLNF. The CDR3 nucleotides read TGCAGTGCGGGACATGGGACGGCCTATAATTCACCCCTCAACTTT. The chain combines TRBV20-1 with TRBJ1-6, with D possibly TRBD1 on 6 matching bases. The CDR3 sequence is 15 residues long. From germline, CDR1 is DFQATT and CDR2 SNEGSKA (reference sequence).

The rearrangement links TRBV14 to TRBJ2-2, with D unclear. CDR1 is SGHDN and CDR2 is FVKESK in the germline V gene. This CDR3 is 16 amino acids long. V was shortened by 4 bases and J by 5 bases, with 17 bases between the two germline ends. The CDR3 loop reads CASSPPRQARTGELFF. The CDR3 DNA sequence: TGTGCCAGCAGCCCTCCCCGGCAGGCTAGAACCGGGGAGCTGTTTTTT.

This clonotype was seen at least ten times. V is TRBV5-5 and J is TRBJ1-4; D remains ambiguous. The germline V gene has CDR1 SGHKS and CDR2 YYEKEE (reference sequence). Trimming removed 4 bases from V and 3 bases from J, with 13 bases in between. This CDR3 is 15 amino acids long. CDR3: CASSRPGLPNEKLFF. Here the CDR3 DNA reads TGTGCCAGCAGCCGCCCCGGGTTGCCTAATGAAAAACTGTTTTTT.

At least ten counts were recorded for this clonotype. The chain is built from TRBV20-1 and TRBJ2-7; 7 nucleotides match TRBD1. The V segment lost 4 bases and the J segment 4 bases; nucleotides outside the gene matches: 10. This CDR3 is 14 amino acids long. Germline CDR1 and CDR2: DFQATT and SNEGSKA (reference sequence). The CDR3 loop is CSATKMGQLYEQYF. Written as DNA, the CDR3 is TGCAGTGCTACGAAGATGGGACAGCTGTACGAGCAGTACTTC.

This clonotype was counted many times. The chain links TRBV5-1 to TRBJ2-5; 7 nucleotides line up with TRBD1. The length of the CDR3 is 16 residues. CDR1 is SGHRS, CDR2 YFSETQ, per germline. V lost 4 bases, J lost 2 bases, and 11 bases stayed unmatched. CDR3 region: CASSRNSGTAQETQYF. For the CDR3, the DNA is TGCGCCAGCAGCCGAAACTCCGGGACAGCACAAGAGACCCAGTACTTC.

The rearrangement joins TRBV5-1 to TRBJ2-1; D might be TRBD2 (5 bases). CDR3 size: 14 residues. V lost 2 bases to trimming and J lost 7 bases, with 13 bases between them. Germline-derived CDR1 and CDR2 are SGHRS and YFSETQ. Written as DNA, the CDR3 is TGCGCCAGCAGCTTTCAAGGAACGGGGAATGAGCAGTTCTTC. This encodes CASSFQGTGNEQFF. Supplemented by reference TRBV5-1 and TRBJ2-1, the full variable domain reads KAGVTQTPRYLIKTRGQQVTLSCSPISGHRSVSWYQQTPGQGLQFLFEYFSETQRNKGNFPGRFSGRQFSNSRSEMNVSTLELGDSALYLCASSFQGTGNEQFFGPGTRLTVL.

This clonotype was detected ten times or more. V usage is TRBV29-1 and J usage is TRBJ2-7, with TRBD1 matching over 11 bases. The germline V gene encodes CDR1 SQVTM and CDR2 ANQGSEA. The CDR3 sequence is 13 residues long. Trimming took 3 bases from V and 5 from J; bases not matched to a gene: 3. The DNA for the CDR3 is TGCAGCGTTGACTCGGGACAGGGGGACGAGCAGTACTTC. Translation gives CSVDSGQGDEQYF.

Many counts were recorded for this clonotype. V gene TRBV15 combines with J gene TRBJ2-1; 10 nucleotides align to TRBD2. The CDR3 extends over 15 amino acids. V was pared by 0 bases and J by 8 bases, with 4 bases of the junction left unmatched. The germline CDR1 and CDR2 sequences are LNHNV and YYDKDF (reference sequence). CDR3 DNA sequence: TGTGCCACCAGCAGAGATCTTGGGACTAGCGATGAGCAGTTCTTC. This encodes CATSRDLGTSDEQFF.

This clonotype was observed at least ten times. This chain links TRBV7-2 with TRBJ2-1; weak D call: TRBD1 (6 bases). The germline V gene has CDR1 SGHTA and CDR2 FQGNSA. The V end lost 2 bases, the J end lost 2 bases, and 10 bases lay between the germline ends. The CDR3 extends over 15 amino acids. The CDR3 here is CASSLIRGAYNEQFF. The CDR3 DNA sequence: TGTGCCAGCAGCTTAATCAGGGGCGCCTACAATGAGCAGTTCTTC.

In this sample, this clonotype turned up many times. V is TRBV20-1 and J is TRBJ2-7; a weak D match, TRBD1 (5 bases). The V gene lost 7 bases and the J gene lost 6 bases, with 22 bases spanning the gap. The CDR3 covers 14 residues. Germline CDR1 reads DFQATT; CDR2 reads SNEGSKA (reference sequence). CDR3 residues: CSVLSHRPRGEQYF. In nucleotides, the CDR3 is TGCAGTGTTCTCTCCCACAGACCTAGGGGCGAGCAGTACTTC.

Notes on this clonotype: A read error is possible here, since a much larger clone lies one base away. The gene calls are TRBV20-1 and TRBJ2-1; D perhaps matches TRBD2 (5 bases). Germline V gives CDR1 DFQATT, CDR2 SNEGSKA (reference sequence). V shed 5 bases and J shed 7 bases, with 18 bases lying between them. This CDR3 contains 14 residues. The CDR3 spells CSASPGIATNEQFF. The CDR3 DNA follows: TGCAGTGCTTCGCCGGGAATAGCGACTAATGAGCAGTTCTTC.

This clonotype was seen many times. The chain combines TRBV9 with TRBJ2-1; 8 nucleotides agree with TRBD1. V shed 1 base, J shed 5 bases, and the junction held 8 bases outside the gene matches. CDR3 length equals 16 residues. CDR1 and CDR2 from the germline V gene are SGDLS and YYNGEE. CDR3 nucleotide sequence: TGTGCCAGCAGCGTAAATATGGAGACAGGGGACAATGAGCAGTTCTTC. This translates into CASSVNMETGDNEQFF. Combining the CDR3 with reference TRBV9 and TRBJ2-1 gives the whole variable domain DSGVTQTPKHLITATGQRVTLRCSPRSGDLSVYWYQQSLDQGLQFLIQYYNGEERAKGNILERFSAQQFPDLHSELNLSSLELGDSALYFCASSVNMETGDNEQFFGPGTRLTVL.